This is a list of T cell receptor beta chains from one sample in a study of shared clonotypes between healthy human individuals. Measured with immunoSEQ multiplex PCR; TCRdb has only the in-frame clones, and not every one. The sample contains about 1.1 million clones, approximately 75% of which appear only once. The sample comprised memory CD4+ T cells from PBMCs. These receptors all come from a man between 18 and 35 years old in good health. Some clones in this sample may be carry-over from other donors' samples. CDR3s include the opening cysteine and the closing phenylalanine or tryptophan. A D gene is named only where the DNA matches it firmly. Rows give clone size only sometimes, using once, few, many, or a class for an expanded clone.

v_call: TRBV7-9; clone_size: .; d_call: .; j_call: TRBJ1-1; cdr3_aa: CASSSSEGAAEAFF; cdr3_nt: TGTGCCAGCAGCTCTTCGGAGGGCGCGGCTGAAGCTTTCTTT
v_call: TRBV4-1; clone_size: few; d_call: TRBD2; j_call: TRBJ2-7; cdr3_aa: CASSQDPRGGSYEQYF; cdr3_nt: TGCGCCAGCAGCCAAGATCCCCGCGGGGGGTCCTACGAGCAGTACTTC
v_call: TRBV5-1; clone_size: .; d_call: TRBD1; j_call: TRBJ2-7; cdr3_aa: CASSPRTGGSGEQYF; cdr3_nt: TGCGCCAGCAGCCCCCGGACAGGGGGATCTGGAGAGCAGTACTTC
v_call: TRBV9; clone_size: .; d_call: .; j_call: TRBJ2-2; cdr3_aa: CASSVSGNTGELFF; cdr3_nt: TGTGCCAGCAGCGTAAGTGGAAACACCGGGGAGCTGTTTTTT
v_call: TRBV2; clone_size: once; d_call: TRBD1; j_call: TRBJ1-1; cdr3_aa: CASSGTGGTEAFF; cdr3_nt: TGTGCCAGCAGTGGGACAGGGGGGACTGAAGCTTTCTTT
v_call: TRBV5-4; clone_size: once; d_call: .; j_call: TRBJ2-2; cdr3_aa: CASSLDRNTGELFF; cdr3_nt: TGTGCCAGCAGCCTCGACCGGAACACCGGGGAGCTGTTTTTT
v_call: TRBV7-3; clone_size: .; d_call: .; j_call: TRBJ1-1; cdr3_aa: CASSFAGTNTEAFF; cdr3_nt: TGTGCCAGCAGCTTCGCAGGGACGAACACTGAAGCTTTCTTT
v_call: TRBV6-1; clone_size: .; d_call: .; j_call: TRBJ1-2; cdr3_aa: CASSDKWGGSDYGYTF; cdr3_nt: TGTGCCAGCAGTGACAAGTGGGGGGGCTCGGACTATGGCTACACCTTC
v_call: TRBV4-2; clone_size: .; d_call: TRBD1; j_call: TRBJ2-2; cdr3_aa: CASSATGQGNTGELFF; cdr3_nt: TGTGCCAGCAGCGCTACGGGACAGGGTAACACCGGGGAGCTGTTTTTT
v_call: TRBV28; clone_size: .; d_call: .; j_call: TRBJ2-2; cdr3_aa: CASKNTGELFF; cdr3_nt: TGTGCCAGTAAGAACACCGGGGAGCTGTTTTTT
v_call: TRBV18; clone_size: .; d_call: .; j_call: TRBJ1-5; cdr3_aa: CASSPWAKVGNNRQPQHF; cdr3_nt: TGTGCCAGCTCACCATGGGCCAAAGTCGGGAACAATCGACAGCCCCAGCATTTT
v_call: TRBV18; clone_size: .; d_call: .; j_call: TRBJ1-1; cdr3_aa: CASSNGAYTEAFF; cdr3_nt: TGTGCCAGCTCAAACGGGGCCTACACTGAAGCTTTCTTT
v_call: TRBV29-1; clone_size: .; d_call: .; j_call: TRBJ1-5; cdr3_aa: CSVGEGRQPQHF; cdr3_nt: TGCAGCGTTGGGGAGGGCCGGCAGCCCCAGCATTTT
v_call: TRBV19; clone_size: .; d_call: TRBD1; j_call: TRBJ1-5; cdr3_aa: CASSTGQGARLSQPQHF; cdr3_nt: TGTGCCAGTAGTACGGGACAGGGGGCTCGTTTAAGCCAGCCCCAGCATTTT
v_call: TRBV5-8; clone_size: .; d_call: .; j_call: TRBJ2-6; cdr3_aa: CASSLAGVNVLTF; cdr3_nt: TGTGCCAGCAGCTTGGCGGGGGTCAACGTCCTGACTTTC
v_call: TRBV11-2; clone_size: once; d_call: .; j_call: TRBJ2-1; cdr3_aa: CASSLAPIYNEQFF; cdr3_nt: TGTGCCAGCAGCTTAGCTCCTATCTACAATGAGCAGTTCTTC
v_call: TRBV5-1; clone_size: few; d_call: TRBD1; j_call: TRBJ1-5; cdr3_aa: CASSPGTEHQPQHF; cdr3_nt: TGCGCCAGCAGTCCAGGGACAGAACATCAGCCCCAGCATTTT
v_call: TRBV19; clone_size: .; d_call: .; j_call: TRBJ2-7; cdr3_aa: CASSIVLSYEQYF; cdr3_nt: TGTGCCAGTAGTATCGTTCTCTCCTACGAGCAGTACTTC
v_call: TRBV2; clone_size: .; d_call: TRBD2; j_call: TRBJ2-7; cdr3_aa: CARGDYDYEQYF; cdr3_nt: TGTGCCAGGGGGGACTACGACTACGAGCAGTACTTC
v_call: TRBV6-6; clone_size: .; d_call: TRBD1; j_call: TRBJ2-7; cdr3_aa: CASRRETGASEQYF; cdr3_nt: TGTGCCAGCAGAAGAGAGACAGGGGCATCGGAGCAGTACTTC
v_call: TRBV11-2; clone_size: .; d_call: .; j_call: TRBJ2-7; cdr3_aa: CASSHYSRGYEQYF; cdr3_nt: TGTGCCAGCAGCCACTACTCTAGGGGTTACGAGCAGTACTTC
v_call: TRBV29-1; clone_size: few; d_call: .; j_call: TRBJ2-3; cdr3_aa: CSVDRGGTDTQYF; cdr3_nt: TGCAGCGTTGACAGGGGGGGCACAGATACGCAGTATTTT
v_call: TRBV20-1; clone_size: .; d_call: .; j_call: TRBJ2-5; cdr3_aa: CSGGARETQYF; cdr3_nt: TGCAGTGGTGGGGCCAGAGAGACCCAGTACTTC
v_call: TRBV7-9; clone_size: .; d_call: TRBD1; j_call: TRBJ2-3; cdr3_aa: CASSLGTGVSDTQYF; cdr3_nt: TGTGCCAGCAGCTTAGGGACAGGGGTTTCAGATACGCAGTATTTT
v_call: TRBV2; clone_size: .; d_call: TRBD2; j_call: TRBJ2-3; cdr3_aa: CASRASGSGVDTQYF; cdr3_nt: TGTGCCAGCAGAGCTAGCGGGAGCGGTGTAGATACGCAGTATTTT
v_call: TRBV10-3; clone_size: .; d_call: .; j_call: TRBJ2-3; cdr3_aa: CAISDSRDTDTQYF; cdr3_nt: TGTGCCATCAGTGATAGCAGGGACACAGATACGCAGTATTTT
v_call: TRBV7-6; clone_size: .; d_call: .; j_call: TRBJ2-1; cdr3_aa: CASSEWPLNEQFF; cdr3_nt: TGTGCCAGCAGCGAGTGGCCCCTCAATGAGCAGTTCTTC
v_call: TRBV6-5; clone_size: few; d_call: .; j_call: TRBJ2-7; cdr3_aa: CASSPGEGRPYEQYF; cdr3_nt: TGTGCCAGCAGTCCCGGAGAGGGGCGTCCCTACGAGCAGTACTTC
v_call: TRBV4-1; clone_size: once; d_call: .; j_call: TRBJ2-2; cdr3_aa: CASSQDRNRITNTGELFF; cdr3_nt: TGCGCCAGCAGCCAAGATAGGAACAGAATTACGAACACCGGGGAGCTGTTTTTT
v_call: TRBV4-1; clone_size: .; d_call: TRBD2; j_call: TRBJ2-2; cdr3_aa: CASSQDVGLADSPNTGELFF; cdr3_nt: TGCGCCAGCAGCCAAGATGTGGGACTAGCCGATTCCCCGAACACCGGGGAGCTGTTTTTT
v_call: TRBV5-8; clone_size: .; d_call: .; j_call: TRBJ2-5; cdr3_aa: CASSRHDRGTRETQYF; cdr3_nt: TGTGCCAGCAGCCGCCATGACAGGGGGACTAGGGAGACCCAGTACTTC
v_call: TRBV6-1; clone_size: .; d_call: .; j_call: TRBJ2-3; cdr3_aa: CASSVEGTDTQYF; cdr3_nt: TGTGCCAGCAGTGTTGAGGGCACAGATACGCAGTATTTT
v_call: TRBV29-1; clone_size: .; d_call: .; j_call: TRBJ2-3; cdr3_aa: CSVTTPLKSTDTQYF; cdr3_nt: TGCAGCGTCACCACCCCCCTTAAAAGCACAGATACGCAGTATTTT
v_call: TRBV10-1; clone_size: .; d_call: TRBD2; j_call: TRBJ2-1; cdr3_aa: CASSEYTSGGYNEQFF; cdr3_nt: TGCGCCAGCAGTGAGTATACTAGCGGGGGCTACAATGAGCAGTTCTTC
v_call: TRBV5-1; clone_size: .; d_call: .; j_call: TRBJ2-6; cdr3_aa: CASSFRPSGANVLTF; cdr3_nt: TGCGCCAGCAGCTTCAGACCCTCTGGGGCCAACGTCCTGACTTTC
v_call: TRBV5-4; clone_size: once; d_call: .; j_call: TRBJ2-7; cdr3_aa: CASSLEGVREQYF; cdr3_nt: TGTGCCAGCAGCCTGGAAGGGGTACGGGAGCAGTACTTC
v_call: TRBV5-1; clone_size: .; d_call: .; j_call: TRBJ1-1; cdr3_aa: CASSLGGKVNTEAFF; cdr3_nt: TGCGCCAGCAGCTTGGGGGGGAAGGTGAACACTGAAGCTTTCTTT
v_call: TRBV5-4; clone_size: .; d_call: .; j_call: TRBJ2-7; cdr3_aa: CASSMSSYEQYF; cdr3_nt: TGTGCCAGCAGCATGAGCTCCTACGAGCAGTACTTC
v_call: TRBV6-1; clone_size: .; d_call: TRBD2; j_call: TRBJ2-7; cdr3_aa: CASSENGASGRSREQYF; cdr3_nt: TGTGCCAGCAGTGAAAATGGGGCTAGCGGGAGATCGCGCGAGCAGTACTTC
v_call: TRBV30; clone_size: once; d_call: .; j_call: TRBJ1-1; cdr3_aa: CAWARHRNTEAFF; cdr3_nt: TGTGCCTGGGCCAGGCACAGGAACACTGAAGCTTTCTTT
v_call: TRBV4-3; clone_size: .; d_call: .; j_call: TRBJ1-2; cdr3_aa: CASSQETLLARYTF; cdr3_nt: TGCGCCAGCAGCCAAGAAACCCTTCTAGCGCGCTACACCTTC
v_call: TRBV11-2; clone_size: .; d_call: TRBD2; j_call: TRBJ2-7; cdr3_aa: CASSLPTSGRNYEQYF; cdr3_nt: TGTGCCAGCAGCCTCCCGACTAGCGGGAGAAACTACGAGCAGTACTTC
v_call: TRBV30; clone_size: .; d_call: TRBD2; j_call: TRBJ2-1; cdr3_aa: CAWSQKGGSHEQFF; cdr3_nt: TGTGCCTGGAGCCAGAAGGGAGGGTCCCATGAGCAGTTCTTC
v_call: TRBV28; clone_size: once; d_call: TRBD1; j_call: TRBJ2-7; cdr3_aa: CASFAGTGGYEQYF; cdr3_nt: TGTGCCAGCTTCGCCGGGACAGGGGGTTACGAGCAGTACTTC
v_call: TRBV6-5; clone_size: .; d_call: .; j_call: TRBJ2-7; cdr3_aa: CASSYSGARHEQYF; cdr3_nt: TGTGCCAGCAGTTACTCGGGGGCCCGCCACGAGCAGTACTTC
v_call: TRBV15; clone_size: .; d_call: .; j_call: TRBJ2-3; cdr3_aa: CATSRDPGDTQYF; cdr3_nt: TGTGCCACCAGCAGAGATCCGGGAGATACGCAGTATTTT
v_call: TRBV2; clone_size: .; d_call: TRBD1; j_call: TRBJ1-6; cdr3_aa: CASRVAGGGYSPLHF; cdr3_nt: TGTGCCAGCAGGGTGGCAGGGGGCGGTTATTCACCCCTCCACTTT
v_call: TRBV11-2; clone_size: .; d_call: .; j_call: TRBJ1-3; cdr3_aa: CASSLDQAVSGNTIYF; cdr3_nt: TGTGCCAGCAGCTTAGATCAGGCAGTCTCTGGAAACACCATATATTTT
v_call: TRBV11-2; clone_size: .; d_call: .; j_call: TRBJ2-7; cdr3_aa: CASSRENEQYF; cdr3_nt: TGTGCCAGCAGTCGGGAGAACGAGCAGTACTTC
v_call: TRBV18; clone_size: .; d_call: .; j_call: TRBJ2-3; cdr3_aa: CASSPGIARTDTQYF; cdr3_nt: TGTGCCAGCTCACCAGGGATAGCAAGGACAGATACGCAGTATTTT
v_call: TRBV6-1; clone_size: .; d_call: .; j_call: TRBJ1-1; cdr3_aa: CASSQTGRITEAFF; cdr3_nt: TGTGCCAGCAGTCAAACAGGGAGGATCACCGAAGCTTTCTTT
v_call: TRBV9; clone_size: .; d_call: TRBD2; j_call: TRBJ2-5; cdr3_aa: CASSGTGTSGNIGETQYF; cdr3_nt: TGTGCCAGCAGCGGCACCGGGACTAGCGGGAATATAGGAGAGACCCAGTACTTC
v_call: TRBV7-9; clone_size: .; d_call: .; j_call: TRBJ2-6; cdr3_aa: CASSPTESSGANVLTF; cdr3_nt: TGTGCCAGCAGCCCAACAGAGAGCTCTGGGGCCAACGTCCTGACTTTC
v_call: TRBV4-1; clone_size: .; d_call: .; j_call: TRBJ1-2; cdr3_aa: CASSRLRQSGYGYTF; cdr3_nt: TGCGCCAGCAGCCGCTTGCGACAGTCGGGATATGGCTACACCTTC
v_call: TRBV28; clone_size: .; d_call: TRBD1; j_call: TRBJ2-2; cdr3_aa: CASSPTGGAKLFF; cdr3_nt: TGTGCCAGCAGTCCAACAGGGGGCGCGAAGCTGTTTTTT
v_call: TRBV19; clone_size: once; d_call: .; j_call: TRBJ1-5; cdr3_aa: CASSPLEPWQPQHF; cdr3_nt: TGTGCCAGTAGCCCCCTAGAGCCGTGGCAGCCCCAGCATTTT
v_call: TRBV2; clone_size: .; d_call: .; j_call: TRBJ2-1; cdr3_aa: CASSVVGVEQFF; cdr3_nt: TGTGCCAGCAGCGTGGTTGGGGTTGAGCAGTTCTTC
v_call: TRBV19; clone_size: .; d_call: .; j_call: TRBJ1-5; cdr3_aa: CASSPNWGVTNQPQHF; cdr3_nt: TGTGCCAGTAGTCCAAACTGGGGGGTCACGAATCAGCCCCAGCATTTT